This T cell receptor (beta chain) stems from a study of blood T cell repertoires in COVID-19. Per the original data handling: Reference gene primer amplification yielded estimated nucleated cell counts. TCRdb's table, derived via immunoSEQ multiplex PCR, lists solely in-frame clones and lacks some. V, J and clone size are taken as reported in that table, and D and trimming were inferred from the DNA itself. The data show about 200,000 clones, roughly 90% seen once. V was cut by 3 bases and J by 3 bases, with 11 bases left in between. This CDR3 is built from 13 residues. Looked up from germline, CDR1 is GTSNPN and CDR2 is SVGIG (reference sequence).

This rearrangement joins TRBV30 to TRBJ1-1; D unclear. The sample consisted of peripheral blood. This receptor was obtained from a young man with active or convalescent COVID-19. In DNA, the CDR3 is TGTGCCTGGAGCGCCGGGTTGGACACTGAAGCTTTCTTT. It specifies CAWSAGLDTEAFF. The variable domain in full, with the rest retrieved from reference TRBV30 and TRBJ1-1, is SQTIHQWPATLVQPVGSPLSLECTVEGTSNPNLYWYRQAAGRGLQLLFYSVGIGQISSEVPQNLSASRPQDRQFILSSKKLLLSDSGFYLCAWSAGLDTEAFFGQGTRLTVV.